A selection of T cell receptor beta chains follows, all from one sample in a study of blood T cell repertoires in COVID-19. Here immunoSEQ multiplex PCR was the method, and the copy in TCRdb shows in-frame clones only, minus some. This table holds 90,000 to 100,000 clones, about 90% found once. The sample consisted of peripheral blood. Receptors were obtained from a man between 65 and 85 years old with acute or convalescent COVID-19. CDR3s leave out the opening cysteine and the closing phenylalanine or tryptophan. The order of the fields is CDR3 protein, V gene, clone size, CDR3 length. Size is stated for part of the rows, as once, few or many counts, or as a class when the clone is expanded.

CDR3 protein: ASSLEGTDSNQPQH
V gene: TRBV5-1
clone size: NA
CDR3 length: 14

CDR3 protein: ASSLEPRSSD
V gene: TRBV5-5
clone size: NA
CDR3 length: 10

CDR3 protein: ASRDRGRKEQF
V gene: TRBV19
clone size: NA
CDR3 length: 11

CDR3 protein: ASSIDGARNTEAF
V gene: TRBV19
clone size: NA
CDR3 length: 13

CDR3 protein: ASSFGGGKSYNEQF
V gene: TRBV27
clone size: NA
CDR3 length: 14

CDR3 protein: ASISTDRERTNEKLF
V gene: TRBV28
clone size: NA
CDR3 length: 15

CDR3 protein: ASSQADGTPLH
V gene: TRBV18
clone size: NA
CDR3 length: 11

CDR3 protein: ASSPTSGGQNEQF
V gene: TRBV10-1
clone size: NA
CDR3 length: 13

CDR3 protein: ASSPGTGRGGYT
V gene: TRBV5-1
clone size: NA
CDR3 length: 12

CDR3 protein: ASSGTKSPLH
V gene: TRBV3-1/TRBV3-2
clone size: NA
CDR3 length: 10

CDR3 protein: ASSLDLGLAGATDTQY
V gene: TRBV11-3
clone size: NA
CDR3 length: 16

CDR3 protein: ASSLQGFNTDTQY
V gene: TRBV5-4
clone size: NA
CDR3 length: 13

CDR3 protein: ASRGLGETQY
V gene: TRBV7-2
clone size: NA
CDR3 length: 10

CDR3 protein: ASSFTGSQPQH
V gene: TRBV6-5
clone size: NA
CDR3 length: 11

CDR3 protein: ASSEAPKPGGT
V gene: TRBV2
clone size: NA
CDR3 length: 11

CDR3 protein: ASSSGTANEQF
V gene: TRBV7-3
clone size: NA
CDR3 length: 11

CDR3 protein: ASSLGTGINVLETQY
V gene: TRBV5-1
clone size: NA
CDR3 length: 15

CDR3 protein: ASSPDRDADEKLF
V gene: TRBV2
clone size: NA
CDR3 length: 13

CDR3 protein: AISERSRSSYNSPLH
V gene: TRBV10-3
clone size: NA
CDR3 length: 15

CDR3 protein: ASSQEGTSGPYNEQF
V gene: TRBV4-1
clone size: once
CDR3 length: 15

CDR3 protein: ASSLTGGNSPLH
V gene: TRBV5-4
clone size: NA
CDR3 length: 12

CDR3 protein: ASRNRQGFTEAF
V gene: TRBV7-8
clone size: NA
CDR3 length: 12

CDR3 protein: ASADSYEQY
V gene: TRBV2
clone size: once
CDR3 length: 9

CDR3 protein: ASSTGPSSPLH
V gene: TRBV19
clone size: NA
CDR3 length: 11

CDR3 protein: ASYQGRVNTEAF
V gene: TRBV30
clone size: NA
CDR3 length: 12

CDR3 protein: ASSYSLRGSGELF
V gene: TRBV6-5
clone size: NA
CDR3 length: 13

CDR3 protein: ASNQGISNQAQH
V gene: TRBV19
clone size: NA
CDR3 length: 12

CDR3 protein: ASSLAPGATGEKLF
V gene: TRBV5-1
clone size: NA
CDR3 length: 14

CDR3 protein: ASSLGSGDYGYT
V gene: TRBV5-1
clone size: few
CDR3 length: 12

CDR3 protein: ASLRGGSYEQY
V gene: TRBV6-9
clone size: NA
CDR3 length: 11

CDR3 protein: ASSLDTSHQPQH
V gene: TRBV7-9
clone size: NA
CDR3 length: 12

CDR3 protein: ATPGDRGLSGYT
V gene: TRBV6-5
clone size: NA
CDR3 length: 12

CDR3 protein: ASSRQGNTEAF
V gene: TRBV2
clone size: NA
CDR3 length: 11

CDR3 protein: ASSKRDSANYGYT
V gene: TRBV6-5
clone size: NA
CDR3 length: 13

CDR3 protein: ASRKGVAAYEQY
V gene: TRBV6-6
clone size: NA
CDR3 length: 12

CDR3 protein: ASRSFAGQGADTQY
V gene: TRBV2
clone size: NA
CDR3 length: 14

CDR3 protein: ASRDSYTDTQY
V gene: TRBV5-1
clone size: NA
CDR3 length: 11

CDR3 protein: ASSARTGDNEKLF
V gene: TRBV5-1
clone size: NA
CDR3 length: 13

CDR3 protein: ASSPASSIDTQY
V gene: TRBV18
clone size: NA
CDR3 length: 12

CDR3 protein: AWSVANYNEQF
V gene: TRBV30
clone size: NA
CDR3 length: 11

CDR3 protein: ASRALGTDYGYT
V gene: TRBV27
clone size: NA
CDR3 length: 12

CDR3 protein: ASSSDRVRPYEQY
V gene: TRBV14
clone size: NA
CDR3 length: 13

CDR3 protein: ASSLGSGVNTEAF
V gene: TRBV7-8
clone size: NA
CDR3 length: 13

CDR3 protein: ASSLQGGNQPQH
V gene: TRBV7-2
clone size: few
CDR3 length: 12